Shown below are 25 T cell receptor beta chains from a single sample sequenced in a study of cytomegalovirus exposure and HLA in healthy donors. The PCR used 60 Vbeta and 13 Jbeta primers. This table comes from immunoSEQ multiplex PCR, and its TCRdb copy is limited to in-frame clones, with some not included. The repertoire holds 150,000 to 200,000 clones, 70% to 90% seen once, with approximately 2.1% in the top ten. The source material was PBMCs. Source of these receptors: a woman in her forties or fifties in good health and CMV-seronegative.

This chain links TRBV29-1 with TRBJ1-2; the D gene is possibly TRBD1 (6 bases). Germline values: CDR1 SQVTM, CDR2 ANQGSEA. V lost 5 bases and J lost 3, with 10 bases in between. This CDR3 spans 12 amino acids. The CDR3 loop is CSVQAGDYGYTF. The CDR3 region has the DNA TGCAGCGTTCAGGCAGGGGACTATGGCTACACCTTC.

The CDR3 sequence: CASSLAVQGIGELFF. The CDR3 DNA reads TGTGCCAGCAGCTTAGCGGTGCAGGGTATCGGGGAGCTGTTTTTT. The chain couples TRBV7-8 to TRBJ2-2; D is possibly TRBD1 (5 bases). V lost 0 bases to trimming and J lost 7 bases, with 12 bases between them. CDR1 is SGHVS, CDR2 FQNEAQ, per germline. The CDR3 is 15 amino acids.

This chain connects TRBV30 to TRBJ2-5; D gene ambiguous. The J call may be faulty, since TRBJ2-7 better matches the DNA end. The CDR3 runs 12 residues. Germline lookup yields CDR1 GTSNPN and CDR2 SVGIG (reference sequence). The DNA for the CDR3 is TGTGCCTGGAGTACCCTCCCCTACGAGCAGTACTTC. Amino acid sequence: CAWSTLPYEQYF.

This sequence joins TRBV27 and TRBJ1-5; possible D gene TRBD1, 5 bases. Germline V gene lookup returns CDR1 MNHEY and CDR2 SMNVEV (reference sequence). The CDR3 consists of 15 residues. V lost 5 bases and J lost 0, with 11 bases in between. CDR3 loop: CASSLRGDSNQPQHF. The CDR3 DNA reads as TGTGCCAGCAGTCTTCGGGGGGATAGCAATCAGCCCCAGCATTTT.

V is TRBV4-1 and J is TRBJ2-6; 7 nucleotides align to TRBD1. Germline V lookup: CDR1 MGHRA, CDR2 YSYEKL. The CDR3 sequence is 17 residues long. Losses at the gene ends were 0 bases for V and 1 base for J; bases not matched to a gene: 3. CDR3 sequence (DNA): TGCGCCAGCAGCCAAGAACAGGGGAAGTCTGGGGCCAACGTCCTGACTTTC. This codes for CASSQEQGKSGANVLTF.

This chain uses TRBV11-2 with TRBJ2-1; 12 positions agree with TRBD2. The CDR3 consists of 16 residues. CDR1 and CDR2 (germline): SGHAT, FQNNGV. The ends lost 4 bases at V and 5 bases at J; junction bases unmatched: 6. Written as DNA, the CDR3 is TGTGCCAGCAGCTCCCGACTAGCGGGAGCGGACAATGAGCAGTTCTTC. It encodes CASSSRLAGADNEQFF.

In nucleotides, the CDR3 is TGTGCCAGCAGCCCGGGGTCTACCACGGATACGCAGTATTTT. Its protein product is CASSPGSTTDTQYF. The chain carries TRBV5-4 and TRBJ2-3; D possibly corresponds to TRBD2 (5 bases). Germline values: CDR1 SGHNT, CDR2 YYREEE (reference sequence). CDR3 length equals 14 residues. Trimming took off 4 bases at V and 6 bases at J, with 15 bases between the two ends.

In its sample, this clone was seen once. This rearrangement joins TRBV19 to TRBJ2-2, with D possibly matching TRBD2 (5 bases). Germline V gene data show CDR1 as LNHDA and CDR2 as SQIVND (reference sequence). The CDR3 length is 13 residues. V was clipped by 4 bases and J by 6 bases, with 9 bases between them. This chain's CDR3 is CASSKGLAGELFF. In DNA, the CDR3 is TGTGCCAGTAGTAAAGGACTCGCCGGGGAGCTGTTTTTT. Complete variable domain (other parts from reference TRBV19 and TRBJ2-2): DGGITQSPKYLFRKEGQNVTLSCEQNLNHDAMYWYRQDPGQGLRLIYYSQIVNDFQKGDIAEGYSVSREKKESFPLTVTSAQKNPTAFYLCASSKGLAGELFFGEGSRLTVL.

CDR3 region: CASSLQQEDTQYF. The CDR3 DNA reads as TGTGCCAGCAGCTTGCAGCAGGAAGATACGCAGTATTTT. The chain carries TRBV5-6 and TRBJ2-3; D not resolved. CDR1 and CDR2 from the germline V gene are SGHDT and YYEEEE. The CDR3 length is 13 residues. Trimming stripped 1 base from V and 5 bases from J, with 8 bases between.

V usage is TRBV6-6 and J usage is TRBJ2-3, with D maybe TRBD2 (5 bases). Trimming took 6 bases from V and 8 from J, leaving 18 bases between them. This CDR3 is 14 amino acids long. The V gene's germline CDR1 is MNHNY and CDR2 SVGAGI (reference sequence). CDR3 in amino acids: CASRLSSGEGTQYF. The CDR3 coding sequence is TGTGCCAGCAGACTAAGTTCAGGAGAGGGTACGCAGTATTTT.

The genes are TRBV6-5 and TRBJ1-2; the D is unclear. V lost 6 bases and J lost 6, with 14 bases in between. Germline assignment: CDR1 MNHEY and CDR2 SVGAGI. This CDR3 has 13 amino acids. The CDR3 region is CASSPRRNNGYTF. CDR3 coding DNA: TGTGCCAGCAGCCCTAGGCGTAATAATGGCTACACCTTC.

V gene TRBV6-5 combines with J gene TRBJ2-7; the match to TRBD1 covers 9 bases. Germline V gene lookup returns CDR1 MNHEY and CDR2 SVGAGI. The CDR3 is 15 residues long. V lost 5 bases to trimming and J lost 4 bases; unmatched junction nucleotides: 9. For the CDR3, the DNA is TGTGCCAGCAGTACCCCGGGACAGGGAAAGTACGAGCAGTACTTC. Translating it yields CASSTPGQGKYEQYF.

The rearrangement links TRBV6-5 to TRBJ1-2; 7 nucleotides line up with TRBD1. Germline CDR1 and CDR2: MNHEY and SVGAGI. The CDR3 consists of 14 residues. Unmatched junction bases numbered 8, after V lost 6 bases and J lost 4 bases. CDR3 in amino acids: CASSRTGQLYGYTF. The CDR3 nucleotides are TGTGCCAGCAGCCGGACAGGACAGCTCTATGGCTACACCTTC.

CDR3 in DNA: TGTGCCAGCAGCTTGAGGGTCTTACAAGAAGAGACCCAGTACTTC. Translation: CASSLRVLQEETQYF. This chain joins TRBV7-2 and TRBJ2-5, with a tentative D call TRBD2 (5 bases). Germline lookup yields CDR1 SGHTA and CDR2 FQGNSA. The CDR3 length is 15 residues. The V end was cut by 3 bases, the J end by 3 bases, with 14 bases between.

CDR3 protein: CASSWVAGSRGEQYF. In nucleotides, the CDR3 is TGCGCCAGCAGCTGGGTAGCGGGGTCCCGCGGGGAGCAGTACTTC. This chain joins TRBV5-1 and TRBJ2-7; 8 bases align to TRBD2. Germline V gene data show CDR1 as SGHRS and CDR2 as YFSETQ. This CDR3 contains 15 residues. Losses at the gene ends were 3 bases for V and 7 bases for J; bases not matched to a gene: 12.

The CDR3, as DNA: TGTGCCAGCAGTCTCAGACAGGCGAGGAATGAGCAGTTCTTC. Residues: CASSLRQARNEQFF. The chain joins TRBV28 to TRBJ2-1, with D maybe TRBD1 (6 bases). Trimming took 5 bases from V and 7 from J, leaving 15 bases between them. The CDR3 length is 14 residues. CDR1 is MDHEN, CDR2 SYDVKM, per germline. Complete variable domain (other parts from reference TRBV28 and TRBJ2-1): DVKVTQSSRYLVKRTGEKVFLECVQDMDHENMFWYRQDPGLGLRLIYFSYDVKMKEKGDIPEGYSVSREKKERFSLILESASTNQTSMYLCASSLRQARNEQFFGPGTRLTVL.

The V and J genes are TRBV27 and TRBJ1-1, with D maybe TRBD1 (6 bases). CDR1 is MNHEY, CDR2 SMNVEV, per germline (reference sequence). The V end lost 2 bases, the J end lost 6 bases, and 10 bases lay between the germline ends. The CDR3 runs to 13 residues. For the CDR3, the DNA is TGTGCCAGCAGTTTAGGTGGGGGCGCTGAAGCTTTCTTT. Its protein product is CASSLGGGAEAFF.

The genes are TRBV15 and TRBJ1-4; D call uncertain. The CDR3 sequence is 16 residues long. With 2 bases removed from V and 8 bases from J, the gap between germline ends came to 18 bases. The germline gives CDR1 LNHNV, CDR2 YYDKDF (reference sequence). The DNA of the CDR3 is TGTGCCACCAGCAGATCGGGGAAGGGAACAGCCGAAAAACTGTTTTTT. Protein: CATSRSGKGTAEKLFF.

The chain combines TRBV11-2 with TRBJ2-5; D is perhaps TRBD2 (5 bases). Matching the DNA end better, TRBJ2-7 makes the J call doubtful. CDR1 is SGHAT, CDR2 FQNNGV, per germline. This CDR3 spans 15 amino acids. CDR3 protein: CASSLGPGKAYEQYF. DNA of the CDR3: TGTGCCAGCAGCTTAGGACCCGGGAAGGCCTACGAGCAGTACTTC.

The CDR3 nucleotides read TGCAGCGTGGAGACTAGCGGGAGCGAAACAGATACGCAGTATTTT. It specifies CSVETSGSETDTQYF. This chain connects TRBV29-1 to TRBJ2-3; 12 bases are a match to TRBD2. The length of the CDR3 is 15 residues. V was pared by 6 bases and J by 3 bases, with 7 bases of the junction left unmatched. Germline V gives CDR1 SQVTM, CDR2 ANQGSEA.

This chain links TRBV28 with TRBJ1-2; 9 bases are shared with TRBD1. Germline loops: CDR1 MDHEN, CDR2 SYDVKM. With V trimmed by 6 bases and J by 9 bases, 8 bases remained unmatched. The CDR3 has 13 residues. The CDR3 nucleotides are TGTGCCAGCAGCTCCACGACAGGGGGAAGCTACACCTTC. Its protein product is CASSSTTGGSYTF.

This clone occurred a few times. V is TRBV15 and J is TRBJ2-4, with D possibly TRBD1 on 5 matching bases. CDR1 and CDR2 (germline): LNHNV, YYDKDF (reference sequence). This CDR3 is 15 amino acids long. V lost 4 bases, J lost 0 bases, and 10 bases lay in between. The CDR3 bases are TGTGCCACCAGCAACAGGCCCCTAGCCAAAAACATTCAGTACTTC. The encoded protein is CATSNRPLAKNIQYF.

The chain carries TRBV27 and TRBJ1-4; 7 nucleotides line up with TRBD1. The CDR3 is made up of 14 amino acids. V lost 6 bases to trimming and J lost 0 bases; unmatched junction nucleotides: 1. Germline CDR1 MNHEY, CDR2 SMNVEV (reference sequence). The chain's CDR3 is CASRGTATNEKLFF. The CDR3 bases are TGTGCCAGCAGAGGGACAGCAACTAATGAAAAACTGTTTTTT.

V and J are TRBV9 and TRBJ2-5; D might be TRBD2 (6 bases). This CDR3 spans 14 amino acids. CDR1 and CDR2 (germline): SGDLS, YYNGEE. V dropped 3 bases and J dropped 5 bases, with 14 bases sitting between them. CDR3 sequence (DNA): TGTGCCAGCAGCGCCTCCCCCCGGGGGGAGACCCAGTACTTC. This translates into CASSASPRGETQYF. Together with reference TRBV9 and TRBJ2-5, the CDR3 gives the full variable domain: DSGVTQTPKHLITATGQRVTLRCSPRSGDLSVYWYQQSLDQGLQFLIQYYNGEERAKGNILERFSAQQFPDLHSELNLSSLELGDSALYFCASSASPRGETQYFGPGTRLLVL.

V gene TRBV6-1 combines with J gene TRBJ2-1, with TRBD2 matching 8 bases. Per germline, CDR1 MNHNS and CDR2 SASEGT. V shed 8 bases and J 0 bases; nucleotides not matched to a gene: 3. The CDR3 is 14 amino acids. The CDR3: CASSGLASYNEQFF. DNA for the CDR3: TGTGCCAGCTCTGGACTAGCCTCCTACAATGAGCAGTTCTTC.